Reported below is one TCR beta chain. The entry originates in a study of blood T cell repertoires in COVID-19. Study context: There were acute and convalescent COVID-19 samples, and they came from the United States, Italy and Spain.

In the source study's methods: How many nucleated cells were present was estimated from reference gene primer amplification. Some clones are missing from TCRdb's copy, which holds only in-frame ones; the method was immunoSEQ multiplex PCR. The D gene and trimming were derived from the DNA, and the V and J assignments and clone size from that table. The top ten hold roughly 1.4% of the sample, which has about 140,000 clones, around 86% seen once. The CDR3 totals 13 residues. CDR1 LNHDA and CDR2 SQIVND come from the germline V gene (reference sequence). The ends lost 3 bases at V and 5 bases at J; junction bases unmatched: 3.

The receptor comes from a human donor in a cohort sampled during active COVID-19. Sequences were obtained from peripheral blood. This chain uses TRBV19 with TRBJ2-5, with TRBD2 matching 7 bases. For the CDR3, the DNA is TGTGCCAGTAGTATTTCCGGGGGGGAGACCCAGTACTTC. Translation: CASSISGGETQYF.